A single T cell receptor beta chain is shown here with its context. Here immunoSEQ multiplex PCR was the method, and the copy in TCRdb shows in-frame clones only, minus some. The top ten clones hold about 9.4% of a sample with about 51,000 clones, 80% of them seen once. The CDR3 totals 15 residues. With 0 bases removed from V and 6 bases from J, the gap between germline ends came to 14 bases. CDR1 is SGHDN and CDR2 is FVKESK in the germline V gene. This sample stems from a study of control samples from healthy donors and cancer patients. V and J are TRBV14 and TRBJ1-1; TRBD1 is a possible D gene (6 bases). The TCR was taken from a man aged 65-85 years in good health. Sequences were obtained from blood. Here the CDR3 reads CASSQDWDTLSEAFF. In DNA form, the CDR3 reads TGTGCCAGCAGCCAAGATTGGGACACCCTCTCTGAAGCTTTCTTT.